This TCR beta chain appears in the sequencing data of a study of CD8+ T cells in alopecia areata. Investigators isolated RNA and reverse transcribed it into cDNA to act as the sequencing template. Sequencing was performed with immunoSEQ multiplex PCR; in TCRdb, only in-frame clones are kept and a portion is missing. The data show over 120,000 clones, roughly 62% seen once. This clone was seen a few times. From germline, CDR1 is SNHLY and CDR2 FYNNEI. The ends were cut back, 8 bases at V and 4 bases at J, with 14 bases in the middle. The CDR3 is 13 residues long. The sequence was obtained from a human donor with alopecia areata. This rearrangement joins TRBV2 to TRBJ1-1; the D gene is possibly TRBD1 (5 bases). Source: CD4+ T cells sorted from blood, taken at week 0. The CDR3 DNA reads TGTGCCAGCTCATTCTGGGGGGGCACTGAAGCTTTCTTT. It translates to CASSFWGGTEAFF.